The clone carrying this TCR beta chain is large. Antigen specificity is unknown. The CDR3 has 14 amino acids. V lost 7 bases and J lost 5, with 17 bases in between. Germline-derived CDR1 and CDR2 are SGHAT and FQNNGV. This sample is drawn from a study of vaccination effects on CD4 cells after COVID-19. Measured with immunoSEQ multiplex PCR; TCRdb has only the in-frame clones, and not every one. The sample records under 40,000 clones, 73% being singletons. Antigen-specific CD4+ T cells were first expanded with viral peptide pools by the ViraFEST assay and only then sequenced. CD4+ T cell isolation took place after 10 days of culture. Each vaccine recipient was nucleocapsid antibody negative and had no prior SARS-CoV-2 infection.

The TCR comes from a human donor who received a COVID-19 vaccine. Specimen: CD4+ T cells from PBMCs cultured with HCoV-OC43 spike peptides, collected before COVID-19 vaccination. The subset denotes: HCoV-OC43 spike overlapping peptide pool stimulation. The gene calls are TRBV11-2 and TRBJ1-1; tentative D call: TRBD1 (5 bases). CDR3: CASTFSGGETEAFF. The CDR3 region has the DNA TGTGCCAGCACCTTCTCCGGGGGAGAAACTGAAGCTTTCTTT.